The clone carrying this T cell receptor (beta chain) was seen a handful of times. Its cognate antigen is unknown. Addition of a universal primer site occurred through template switching, and cDNA carried unique molecular identifiers. TCRdb recomputed calls from the 5' RACE reads with MiXCR, one row per CDR3 protein. Of under 350,000 distinct CDR3 sequences listed, 9.5% are singletons. This sample is part of a study of identical twins. Points from the study as a whole: Abundant cord blood beta clonotypes carried fewer insertions; memory repertoires showed none. For out-of-frame beta sequences, excess twin sharing was weaker.

Everyone who gave samples was a healthy Caucasian. The data were also submitted as part of a second study, on yellow fever vaccine responses in identical twins.

The TCR originated in a woman in her late teens or twenties in good health. The source material was CD8+ T cells sorted from blood.

The CDR3 protein is CASSQENEQFF. The DNA of the CDR3 is TGTGCCAGCAGCCAAGAAAATGAGCAGTTCTTC. The chain links TRBV4-2 to TRBJ2-1; D gene unclear. This CDR3 contains 11 residues. Germline loops: CDR1 LGHNA, CDR2 YNFKEQ. Trimming cost V 0 bases and J 7 bases, with 1 base left between them.